A single sample gave rise to the 18 T cell receptor beta chains below, sequenced in a study of blood T cell repertoires in COVID-19. Method: immunoSEQ multiplex PCR; TCRdb's copy keeps in-frame clones and lacks some. The sample holds around 180,000 clones, more than 70% seen once. Sequences were obtained from peripheral blood. The receptor source for this set is a woman older than 75 with active or convalescent COVID-19.

The V call is TRBV6-5, the J call TRBJ1-3, with D maybe TRBD1 (6 bases). V lost 0 bases and J lost 0, with 9 bases in between. In germline, CDR1 is MNHEY, CDR2 SVGAGI. The CDR3 has 16 residues. DNA of the CDR3: TGTGCCAGCAGTTACTCGTCCAGGGGCTCTGGAAACACCATATATTTT. Translating gives CASSYSSRGSGNTIYF.

The chain joins TRBV7-8 to TRBJ1-2, with D unresolved. The CDR3 has 15 residues. Germline V CDR1 and CDR2: SGHVS, FQNEAQ. V lost 0 bases, J lost 0 bases, and 8 bases lay in between. The CDR3 loop reads CASSLALGANYGYTF. The CDR3 region has the DNA TGTGCCAGCAGCTTAGCGCTGGGAGCTAACTATGGCTACACCTTC.

This chain links TRBV29-1 with TRBJ2-5; D not resolved. Deletions cut 2 bases from V and 2 bases from J, with 15 bases between. This CDR3 is 15 amino acids long. The germline CDR1 and CDR2 sequences are SQVTM and ANQGSEA. The CDR3 DNA follows: TGCAGCGTTGAAAAGCGCTACGACCCTCAAGAGACCCAGTACTTC. Translating gives CSVEKRYDPQETQYF.

This clone occurred a few times. V and J are TRBV18 and TRBJ2-7, with 8 bases identical to TRBD2. The germline V gene has CDR1 KGHSH and CDR2 LQKENI. Trimming took 4 bases from V and 2 from J; bases not matched to a gene: 4. The CDR3 loop spans 14 amino acids. The DNA for the CDR3 is TGTGCCAGCTCACAGAATAGCGGGGCCTACGAGCAGTACTTC. This sequence encodes CASSQNSGAYEQYF.

The chain has TRBV5-1 and TRBJ2-7; 10 bases match TRBD2. CDR1 and CDR2 from the germline V gene are SGHRS and YFSETQ. The CDR3 totals 15 residues. V trimming: 4 bases; J trimming: 3 bases; junction bases outside the gene matches: 7. The CDR3, as DNA: TGCGCCAGCAGCCCTCGGACTAGCGGATACTACGAGCAGTACTTC. Its translation is CASSPRTSGYYEQYF.

The chain carries TRBV12-3 or TRBV12-4 and TRBJ2-7; D gene ambiguous. The CDR3 loop spans 13 amino acids. V was shortened by 2 bases and J by 1 base, with 6 bases between the two germline ends. CDR3 DNA sequence: TGTGCCAGCAGTTTACGGGTTTCCTACGAGCAGTACTTC. Translation: CASSLRVSYEQYF.

J is TRBJ2-1 and V is TRBV5-5; TRBD2 agrees at 12 bases. This CDR3 has 15 residues. Trimming at V came to 1 base and at J to 7 bases, leaving 3 bases not matched to a gene. Germline lookup yields CDR1 SGHKS and CDR2 YYEKEE (reference sequence). CDR3 in amino acids: CASSLTSGRNNEQFF. The CDR3 nucleotides read TGTGCCAGCAGCTTGACTAGCGGGAGGAATAATGAGCAGTTCTTC. Based on the CDR3 plus reference TRBV5-5 and TRBJ2-1, the full variable domain is DAGVTQSPTHLIKTRGQQVTLRCSPISGHKSVSWYQQVLGQGPQFIFQYYEKEERGRGNFPDRFSARQFPNYSSELNVNALLLGDSALYLCASSLTSGRNNEQFFGPGTRLTVL.

The gene calls are TRBV11-3 and TRBJ2-3, with TRBD1 identical over 7 bases. Germline CDR1 and CDR2: SGHNT and YENEEA. This CDR3 spans 12 amino acids. Unmatched junction bases numbered 6, after V lost 5 bases and J lost 10 bases. The CDR3 region is CASSTQGEPQYF. The CDR3 DNA is TGTGCCAGCAGCACTCAGGGGGAGCCGCAGTATTTT. Drawing the rest from reference TRBV11-3 and TRBJ2-3, the complete variable domain is EAGVVQSPRYKIIEKKQPVAFWCNPISGHNTLYWYLQNLGQGPELLIRYENEEAVDDSQLPKDRFSAERLKGVDSTLKIQPAELGDSAVYLCASSTQGEPQYFGPGTRLTVL.

The V gene is TRBV11-3, the J gene TRBJ2-6; D remains ambiguous. Between the trimmed V and J ends, which lost 5 bases and 10 bases, there was a span of 15 bases. The CDR3 has 14 residues. CDR1 is SGHNT and CDR2 is YENEEA in the germline V gene. DNA of the CDR3: TGTGCCAGCAGCGCCGATCCACTGGAGAACGTCCTGACTTTC. Residues: CASSADPLENVLTF.

The chain recombines TRBV3-1 (or the pseudogene TRBV3-2) with TRBJ2-5, with 8 bases fitting TRBD1. This CDR3 has 14 amino acids. J gave up 2 bases and V 1 base, and 0 bases lay outside the gene matches. CDR1 is LGHDT and CDR2 is YNNKEL in the germline V gene (reference sequence). The CDR3 nucleotides read TGTGCCAGCAGCCAAGGGGACAGGCAAGAGACCCAGTACTTC. It yields the protein CASSQGDRQETQYF.

In its sample, this clone was seen once. The CDR3 DNA reads as TGTGCCAGCTCAGTGGACAGGGTTTCTGAAGCTTTCTTT. It codes for CASSVDRVSEAFF. V is TRBV18 and J is TRBJ1-1, with TRBD1 matching 8 bases. From germline, CDR1 is KGHSH and CDR2 LQKENI. The CDR3 length is 13 residues. V was pared by 5 bases and J by 6 bases, with 5 bases of the junction left unmatched.

This chain links TRBV9 with TRBJ2-2; D is ambiguous. Germline V gene lookup returns CDR1 SGDLS and CDR2 YYNGEE. Trimming took off 0 bases at V and 2 bases at J, with 5 bases between the two ends. This CDR3 region has 14 residues. The CDR3 here is CASSVGHNTGELFF. CDR3 DNA: TGTGCCAGCAGCGTAGGACACAACACCGGGGAGCTGTTTTTT.

The V gene is TRBV28, the J gene TRBJ1-5, with D possibly being TRBD1 (5 bases). The V end was cut by 2 bases, the J end by 1 base, with 12 bases between. Germline V gene data show CDR1 as MDHEN and CDR2 as SYDVKM. CDR3 length: 16 residues. CDR3 sequence: CASSLTGTTSNQPQHF. CDR3 coding DNA: TGTGCCAGCAGTTTAACCGGGACTACCAGCAATCAGCCCCAGCATTTT.

V is TRBV29-1 and J is TRBJ2-7; a possible D gene is TRBD2 (6 bases). Germline CDR1 reads SQVTM; CDR2 reads ANQGSEA. V gave up 5 bases and J gave up 0 bases, with 17 bases separating them. The CDR3 spans 15 residues. The CDR3 DNA is TGCAGCGTTAACGGAGGGCGAGACGCCTCCTACGAGCAGTACTTC. It specifies CSVNGGRDASYEQYF.

This clone was counted a single time. The J gene is TRBJ2-1, the V gene TRBV2; 9 positions agree with TRBD2. This CDR3 region has 16 residues. Losses at the gene ends were 0 bases for V and 5 bases for J; bases not matched to a gene: 5. The germline V gene encodes CDR1 SNHLY and CDR2 FYNNEI. The CDR3 nucleotides are TGTGCCAGCAGTGAAGCAGGAGGGACTAGCAACAATGAGCAGTTCTTC. Translated, it gives CASSEAGGTSNNEQFF.

The rearrangement joins TRBV19 to TRBJ1-5, with D maybe TRBD1 (5 bases). CDR1 LNHDA and CDR2 SQIVND come from the germline V gene (reference sequence). V was pared by 3 bases and J by 5 bases, with 23 bases between. The CDR3 has 18 amino acids. DNA of the CDR3: TGTGCCAGTAGTATGACGGCACTGGGACTCCGGGAATATCAGCCCCAGCATTTT. Translation gives CASSMTALGLREYQPQHF.

Points on this clone: The same CDR3 also results from other DNA sequences found in this sample. V and J are TRBV12-3 or TRBV12-4 and TRBJ2-7, with D perhaps matching TRBD2 (6 bases). The CDR3 contains 11 residues. The ends were cut back, 3 bases at V and 6 bases at J, with 6 bases in the middle. For the CDR3, the DNA is TGTGCCAGCAGTTTGGGGGGCGAGCAGTACTTC. This codes for CASSLGGEQYF.

This sequence joins TRBV10-2 and TRBJ1-5; no clear D. The CDR3 covers 14 residues. CDR1 is WSHSY, CDR2 SAAADI, per germline. Trimming pared 10 bases from V and 0 bases from J, leaving 13 bases between. The CDR3 sequence is CAISPVLSNQPQHF. CDR3 coding DNA: TGCGCCATCTCGCCGGTCCTTAGCAATCAGCCCCAGCATTTT.